The T cell receptor (beta chain) described here comes from a study of T-cell memory formation after mild COVID-19. Study conclusions and caveats: CD4+ contracting clones lay mainly in CM and EM, CD8+ ones in EMRA.

As to this clonotype: Antigen: not known.

Constant-segment primers were used for 5'RACE, and the resulting TCR alpha and TCR beta cDNA libraries carried sample barcodes and UMIs. TCRdb reprocessed the 5' RACE reads via MiXCR and lists one record per CDR3 protein. This sample has roughly 450,000 distinct CDR3 sequences, with about 20% found just once. Germline CDR1 and CDR2: GTSNPN and SVGIG (reference sequence). V lost 2 bases to trimming and J lost 1 base, with 17 bases between them. This CDR3 region has 16 residues. Sequenced material: PBMCs or a T cell subset sorted from them (not recorded which). The origin of this receptor is an adult woman who had mild COVID-19 (a few samples of this study predate the infection). Cell type and time point are not known. The rearrangement joins TRBV30 to TRBJ1-2; TRBD1 might be the D (5 bases). CDR3 sequence: CAWSSYRDGINYGYTF. CDR3 bases: TGTGCCTGGAGTTCATACCGGGACGGAATTAACTATGGCTACACCTTC. Using reference TRBV30 and TRBJ1-2 for the parts outside the CDR3, the full variable domain is SQTIHQWPATLVQPVGSPLSLECTVEGTSNPNLYWYRQAAGRGLQLLFYSVGIGQISSEVPQNLSASRPQDRQFILSSKKLLLSDSGFYLCAWSSYRDGINYGYTFGSGTRLTVV.